Sequencing of this T cell receptor (beta chain) was carried out in a study of T cells in localized non-small cell lung cancer. This clone was observed once. The antigen remains undetermined. The germline CDR1 and CDR2 sequences are KGHSH and LQKENI. The CDR3 is 14 amino acids. V gave up 3 bases and J gave up 1 base, with 10 bases separating them. The table came from immunoSEQ multiplex PCR; TCRdb's copy has only in-frame clones and leaves some out. The table lists around 35,000 clones, roughly 77% of them singletons. Overall study results and limits: Adjacent uninvolved lung tissue had the highest T cell clonality, exceeding tumor. Only one tumor region was sequenced, so heterogeneity remains possible.

The V and J genes are TRBV18 and TRBJ2-7, with a weak D call TRBD2 (6 bases). The source of this sequence is a male donor older than 55 with stage III squamous cell lung carcinoma. The specimen was peripheral blood, collected before any cancer treatment. CDR3 sequence (DNA): TGTGCCAGCTCACCTTGGGGGGAATCCTACGAGCAGTACTTC. This gives the protein CASSPWGESYEQYF.